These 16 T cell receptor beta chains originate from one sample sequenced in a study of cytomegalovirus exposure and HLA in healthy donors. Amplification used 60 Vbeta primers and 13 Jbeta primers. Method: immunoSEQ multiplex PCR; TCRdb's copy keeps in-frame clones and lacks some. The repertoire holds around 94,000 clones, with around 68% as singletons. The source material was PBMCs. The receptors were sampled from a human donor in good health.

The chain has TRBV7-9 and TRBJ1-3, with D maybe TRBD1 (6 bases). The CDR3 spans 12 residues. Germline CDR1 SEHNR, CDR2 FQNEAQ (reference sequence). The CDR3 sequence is CSTDRDGNTIYF. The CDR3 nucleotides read TGTTCCACGGACAGAGATGGAAACACCATATATTTT.

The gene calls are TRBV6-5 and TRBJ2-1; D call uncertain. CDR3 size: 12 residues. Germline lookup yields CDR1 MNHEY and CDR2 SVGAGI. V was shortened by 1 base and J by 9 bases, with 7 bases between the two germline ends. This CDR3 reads CASSYFPGEQFF. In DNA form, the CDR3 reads TGTGCCAGCAGTTACTTTCCGGGTGAGCAGTTCTTC.

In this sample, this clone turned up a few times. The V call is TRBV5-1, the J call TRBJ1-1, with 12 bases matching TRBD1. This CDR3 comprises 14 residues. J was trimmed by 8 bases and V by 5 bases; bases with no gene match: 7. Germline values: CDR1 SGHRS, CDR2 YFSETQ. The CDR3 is CASRGTGQGAEAFF. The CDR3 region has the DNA TGCGCCAGCAGGGGGACGGGACAGGGGGCAGAAGCTTTCTTT.

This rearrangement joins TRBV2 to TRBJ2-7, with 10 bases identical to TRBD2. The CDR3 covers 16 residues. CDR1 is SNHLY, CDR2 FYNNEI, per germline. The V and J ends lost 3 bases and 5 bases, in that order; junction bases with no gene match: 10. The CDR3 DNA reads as TGTGCCAGCAGTGATCCGGTGGGGCTAGCGGGAGACGAGCAGTACTTC. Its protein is CASSDPVGLAGDEQYF.

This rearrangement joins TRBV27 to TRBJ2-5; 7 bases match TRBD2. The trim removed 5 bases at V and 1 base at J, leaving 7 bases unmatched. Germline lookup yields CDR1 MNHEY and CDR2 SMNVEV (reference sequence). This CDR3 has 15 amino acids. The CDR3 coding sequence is TGTGCCAGCAGTCCTGTTACTAGCGCCCAAGAGACCCAGTACTTC. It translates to CASSPVTSAQETQYF.

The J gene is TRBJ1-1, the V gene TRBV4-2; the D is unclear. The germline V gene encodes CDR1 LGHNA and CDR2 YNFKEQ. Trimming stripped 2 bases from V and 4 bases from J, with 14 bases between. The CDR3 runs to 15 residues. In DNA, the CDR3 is TGTGCCAGCAGCCAAACCACCCTGGGAGGCACTGAAGCTTTCTTT. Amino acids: CASSQTTLGGTEAFF.

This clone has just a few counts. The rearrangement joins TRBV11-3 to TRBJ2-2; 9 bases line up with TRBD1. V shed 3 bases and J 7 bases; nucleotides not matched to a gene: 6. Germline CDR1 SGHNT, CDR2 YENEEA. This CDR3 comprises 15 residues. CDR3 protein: CASSLGQGEGGELFF. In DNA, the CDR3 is TGTGCCAGCAGCTTGGGACAGGGCGAGGGCGGGGAGCTGTTTTTT.

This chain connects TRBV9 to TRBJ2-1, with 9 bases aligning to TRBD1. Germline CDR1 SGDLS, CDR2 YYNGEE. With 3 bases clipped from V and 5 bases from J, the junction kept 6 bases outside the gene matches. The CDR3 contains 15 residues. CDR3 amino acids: CASSEPGQGNNEQFF. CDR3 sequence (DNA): TGTGCCAGCAGCGAGCCCGGACAGGGGAACAATGAGCAGTTCTTC.

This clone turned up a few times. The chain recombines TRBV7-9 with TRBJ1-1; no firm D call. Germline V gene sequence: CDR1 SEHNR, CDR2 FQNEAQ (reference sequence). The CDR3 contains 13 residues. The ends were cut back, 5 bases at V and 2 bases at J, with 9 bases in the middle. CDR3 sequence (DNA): TGTGCCAGCAGCCTCTCTTCCAACACTGAAGCTTTCTTT. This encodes CASSLSSNTEAFF. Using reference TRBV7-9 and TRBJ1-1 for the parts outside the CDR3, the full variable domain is DTGVSQNPRHKITKRGQNVTFRCDPISEHNRLYWYRQTLGQGPEFLTYFQNEAQLEKSRLLSDRFSAERPKGSFSTLEIQRTEQGDSAMYLCASSLSSNTEAFFGQGTRLTVV.

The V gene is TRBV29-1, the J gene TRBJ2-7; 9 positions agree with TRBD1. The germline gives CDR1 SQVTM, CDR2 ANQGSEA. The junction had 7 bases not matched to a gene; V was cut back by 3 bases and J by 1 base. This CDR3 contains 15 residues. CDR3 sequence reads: CSVETTGGESYEQYF. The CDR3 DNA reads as TGCAGCGTTGAGACAACAGGGGGCGAGTCCTACGAGCAGTACTTC.

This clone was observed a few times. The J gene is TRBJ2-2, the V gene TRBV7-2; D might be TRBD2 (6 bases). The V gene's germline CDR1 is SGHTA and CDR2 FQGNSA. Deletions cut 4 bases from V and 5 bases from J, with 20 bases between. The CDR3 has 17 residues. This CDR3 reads CASSSSLLSGYTGELFF. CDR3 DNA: TGTGCCAGCAGCTCCTCCTTATTGAGCGGGTATACCGGGGAGCTGTTTTTT.

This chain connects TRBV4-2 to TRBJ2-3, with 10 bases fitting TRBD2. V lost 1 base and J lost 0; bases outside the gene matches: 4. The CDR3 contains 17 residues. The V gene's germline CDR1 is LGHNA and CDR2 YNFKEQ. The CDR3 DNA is TGTGCCAGCAGCCAAGCCCCGACTAGCGGGAGCACAGATACGCAGTATTTT. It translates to CASSQAPTSGSTDTQYF.

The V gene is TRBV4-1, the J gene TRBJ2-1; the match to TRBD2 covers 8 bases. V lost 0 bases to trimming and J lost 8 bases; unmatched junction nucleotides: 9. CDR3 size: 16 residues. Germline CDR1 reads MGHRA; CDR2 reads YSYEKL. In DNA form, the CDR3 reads TGCGCCAGCAGCCAAGATGGGGCTAGCGGGTGGGATGAGCAGTTCTTC. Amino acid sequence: CASSQDGASGWDEQFF.

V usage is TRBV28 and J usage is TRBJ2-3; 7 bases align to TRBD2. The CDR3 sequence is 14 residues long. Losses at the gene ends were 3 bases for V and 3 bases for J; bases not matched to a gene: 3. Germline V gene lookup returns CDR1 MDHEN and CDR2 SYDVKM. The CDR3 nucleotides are TGTGCCAGCAGTTTCCCCGGGGGGACAGATACGCAGTATTTT. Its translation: CASSFPGGTDTQYF.

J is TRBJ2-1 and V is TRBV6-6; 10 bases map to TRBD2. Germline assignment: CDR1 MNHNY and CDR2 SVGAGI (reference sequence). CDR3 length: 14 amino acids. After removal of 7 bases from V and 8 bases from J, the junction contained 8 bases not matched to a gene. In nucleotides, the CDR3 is TGTGCCAGCATGGCTAGCGGGAGAGGTGATGAGCAGTTCTTC. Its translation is CASMASGRGDEQFF.

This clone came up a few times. The CDR3 sequence: CASSLANRVREQYF. The CDR3 nucleotides are TGTGCCAGCAGTTTAGCCAACAGGGTGAGAGAGCAGTACTTC. The chain has TRBV28 and TRBJ2-5; TRBD1 might be the D (6 bases). CDR1 is MDHEN and CDR2 is SYDVKM in the germline V gene. CDR3 length: 14 residues. The V end was cut by 2 bases, the J end by 11 bases, with 18 bases between. The variable domain in full, completed from reference TRBV28 and TRBJ2-5, reads DVKVTQSSRYLVKRTGEKVFLECVQDMDHENMFWYRQDPGLGLRLIYFSYDVKMKEKGDIPEGYSVSREKKERFSLILESASTNQTSMYLCASSLANRVREQYFGPGTRLLVL.